The rows below give T cell receptor beta chains drawn from one sample of a study of spatial heterogeneity in lung cancer. TCRdb ran MiXCR on the 5' RACE reads and lists one entry per CDR3 protein. This table holds about 36,000 distinct CDR3 sequences, approximately 8% found once. This material consisted of PBMCs, taken at follow-up. All receptors come from a male donor with early-stage non-small cell lung cancer. Each CDR3 is given with its conserved first and last residue. Each record gives: V gene, D gene, clone size, J gene, CDR3 protein, CDR3 DNA. A D gene is named only where the DNA matches it firmly. The size field is filled for only some rows; it gives once, few, many or a size class.

v_call: TRBV29-1
d_call: TRBD2
clone_size: many
j_call: TRBJ2-5
cdr3_aa: CSVPSGGGETQYF
cdr3_nt: TGCAGCGTGCCCAGCGGGGGCGGGGAGACCCAGTACTTC

v_call: TRBV7-9
d_call: -
clone_size: many
j_call: TRBJ2-1
cdr3_aa: CASSSPTAGSSYNEQFF
cdr3_nt: TGTGCCAGCAGCTCACCCACCGCAGGTAGCTCCTACAATGAGCAGTTCTTC

v_call: TRBV30
d_call: -
clone_size: many
j_call: TRBJ2-7
cdr3_aa: CAWSLSIGGGYEQYF
cdr3_nt: TGTGCCTGGAGTCTCTCCATAGGGGGGGGTTACGAGCAGTACTTC

v_call: TRBV4-1
d_call: -
clone_size: many
j_call: TRBJ2-5
cdr3_aa: CASSPEGQPRETQYF
cdr3_nt: TGCGCCAGCAGCCCCGAGGGTCAACCCAGGGAGACCCAGTACTTC

v_call: TRBV12-3/TRBV12-4
d_call: TRBD1
clone_size: many
j_call: TRBJ1-6
cdr3_aa: CASRGQGENSPLHF
cdr3_nt: TGTGCCAGCAGGGGACAGGGAGAGAATTCACCCCTCCACTTT

v_call: TRBV3-1
d_call: -
clone_size: many
j_call: TRBJ1-2
cdr3_aa: CASGQDGANIFGYTF
cdr3_nt: TGTGCCAGCGGACAAGACGGGGCAAACATATTTGGCTACACCTTC

v_call: TRBV5-1
d_call: TRBD1
clone_size: few
j_call: TRBJ2-7
cdr3_aa: CASSLIGDSSYEQYF
cdr3_nt: TGCGCCAGCAGCTTAATAGGGGACAGCTCCTACGAGCAGTACTTC

v_call: TRBV5-6
d_call: TRBD2
clone_size: many
j_call: TRBJ2-1
cdr3_aa: CASSLWTSGGEQFF
cdr3_nt: TGTGCCAGCAGCCTCTGGACTAGCGGGGGCGAGCAGTTCTTC

v_call: TRBV4-1
d_call: -
clone_size: few
j_call: TRBJ2-3
cdr3_aa: CASSPGGGADTQYF
cdr3_nt: TGCGCCAGCAGCCCCGGCGGGGGCGCAGATACGCAGTATTTT

v_call: TRBV29-1
d_call: TRBD1
clone_size: few
j_call: TRBJ2-3
cdr3_aa: CSAGTGTTDTQYF
cdr3_nt: TGCAGCGCCGGGACAGGGACCACAGATACGCAGTATTTT

v_call: TRBV7-9
d_call: TRBD1
clone_size: -
j_call: TRBJ1-2
cdr3_aa: CASSSPSTGDYGYTF
cdr3_nt: TGTGCCAGCAGCTCTCCGTCGACAGGGGACTATGGCTACACCTTC

v_call: TRBV29-1
d_call: -
clone_size: few
j_call: TRBJ2-2
cdr3_aa: CSVRTANTGELFF
cdr3_nt: TGCAGCGTTAGGACAGCGAACACCGGGGAGCTGTTTTTT

v_call: TRBV2
d_call: -
clone_size: many
j_call: TRBJ2-1
cdr3_aa: CASMSRPGEMEQFF
cdr3_nt: TGTGCCAGCATGTCGCGCCCTGGGGAAATGGAGCAGTTCTTC

v_call: TRBV7-9
d_call: -
clone_size: many
j_call: TRBJ2-7
cdr3_aa: CASSPIAAGNYEQYF
cdr3_nt: TGTGCCAGCAGCCCCATCGCGGCAGGGAACTACGAGCAGTACTTC

v_call: TRBV10-3
d_call: TRBD1
clone_size: many
j_call: TRBJ2-3
cdr3_aa: CAITPRTGEDTQYF
cdr3_nt: TGTGCCATCACCCCCCGGACAGGGGAAGATACGCAGTATTTT

v_call: TRBV19
d_call: -
clone_size: many
j_call: TRBJ2-7
cdr3_aa: CASSITVSYEQYF
cdr3_nt: TGTGCCAGTAGTATTACGGTCTCCTACGAGCAGTACTTC

v_call: TRBV18
d_call: TRBD1
clone_size: -
j_call: TRBJ2-7
cdr3_aa: CASSPGQGVTYEQYF
cdr3_nt: TGTGCCAGCTCACCGGGCCAGGGGGTAACCTACGAGCAGTACTTC

v_call: TRBV5-1
d_call: -
clone_size: many
j_call: TRBJ1-1
cdr3_aa: CASSLAPGNTEAFF
cdr3_nt: TGCGCCAGCAGCTTGGCTCCAGGGAACACTGAAGCTTTCTTT

v_call: TRBV7-6
d_call: -
clone_size: many
j_call: TRBJ2-1
cdr3_aa: CASSPRIEGGHDYNEQFF
cdr3_nt: TGTGCCAGCAGCCCGCGGATCGAGGGGGGACACGACTACAATGAGCAGTTCTTC

v_call: TRBV20-1
d_call: TRBD2
clone_size: many
j_call: TRBJ2-5
cdr3_aa: CSAREASGGRTQETQYF
cdr3_nt: TGCAGTGCTAGAGAGGCTAGCGGGGGGCGCACTCAAGAGACCCAGTACTTC

v_call: TRBV5-4
d_call: -
clone_size: many
j_call: TRBJ2-1
cdr3_aa: CASSWSSYNEQFF
cdr3_nt: TGTGCCAGCAGCTGGTCCTCCTACAATGAGCAGTTCTTC

v_call: TRBV12-3/TRBV12-4
d_call: -
clone_size: many
j_call: TRBJ1-6
cdr3_aa: CASSLAGRKSSYNSPLHF
cdr3_nt: TGTGCCAGCAGTTTAGCAGGCCGCAAGAGCTCCTATAATTCACCCCTCCACTTT

v_call: TRBV3-1
d_call: -
clone_size: -
j_call: TRBJ1-1
cdr3_aa: CASSPRANTEAFF
cdr3_nt: TGTGCCAGCAGCCCCCGAGCCAACACTGAAGCTTTCTTT

v_call: TRBV2
d_call: -
clone_size: few
j_call: TRBJ1-1
cdr3_aa: CASSGMWTVRGAFF
cdr3_nt: TGTGCCAGCAGTGGGATGTGGACCGTCAGGGGAGCTTTCTTT

v_call: TRBV6-5
d_call: -
clone_size: many
j_call: TRBJ1-6
cdr3_aa: CASSYEGFNSPLHF
cdr3_nt: TGTGCCAGCAGTTACGAGGGATTCAATTCACCCCTCCACTTT

v_call: TRBV28
d_call: -
clone_size: many
j_call: TRBJ2-7
cdr3_aa: CASSGGTYEQYF
cdr3_nt: TGTGCCAGCAGCGGGGGAACCTACGAGCAGTACTTC

v_call: TRBV9
d_call: TRBD2
clone_size: many
j_call: TRBJ2-1
cdr3_aa: CASSSPGTSGGVGNEQFF
cdr3_nt: TGTGCCAGCAGCTCCCCCGGGACTAGCGGGGGGGTAGGCAATGAGCAGTTCTTC

v_call: TRBV1
d_call: -
clone_size: many
j_call: TRBJ2-3
cdr3_aa: CTSSSSTDTQYF
cdr3_nt: TGCACCAGCAGCTCAAGCACAGATACGCAGTATTTT

v_call: TRBV5-6
d_call: -
clone_size: few
j_call: TRBJ2-5
cdr3_aa: CASSLAETQYF
cdr3_nt: TGTGCCAGCAGCTTGGCCGAGACCCAGTACTTC